A selection of T cell receptor beta chains follows, all from one sample in a study of cytomegalovirus exposure and HLA in healthy donors. The table came from immunoSEQ multiplex PCR; TCRdb's copy has only in-frame clones and leaves some out. The sample shows about 160,000 clones, 75% to 85% of them seen only once. The sequencing input was PBMCs. The receptors originated from a human donor in good health. CDR3s include the opening cysteine and the closing phenylalanine or tryptophan. The D gene is left open where the match is weak. Clone size appears in some rows only: once, few, many, or a class for an expanded clone.

abundance	v_gene	j_gene	d_gene	CDR3nt	CDR3aa
.	TRBV4-1	TRBJ1-2	.	TGCGCCAGCAGCTCCGACAGGATTAACTATGGCTACACCTTC	CASSSDRINYGYTF
.	TRBV2	TRBJ1-2	.	TGTGCCAGCAAGACGGAGACTAACTATGGCTACACCTTC	CASKTETNYGYTF
.	TRBV9	TRBJ2-1	TRBD1	TGTGCCAGCAGCCGAAGACCCGGACAGGGAATCGGCAATGAGCAGTTCTTC	CASSRRPGQGIGNEQFF
once	TRBV6-5	TRBJ1-4	.	TGTGCCAGCACCCCCTTTGGCGGTAATGAAAAACTGTTTTTT	CASTPFGGNEKLFF
.	TRBV7-2	TRBJ2-2	TRBD2	TGTGCCAGCAGCAAAAGGCCTAGCGGGCTGAACACCGGGGAGCTGTTTTTT	CASSKRPSGLNTGELFF
.	TRBV5-5	TRBJ2-1	TRBD1	TGTGCCAGCAGCTTGTACCCCGGGACAGGGAACAATGAGCAGTTCTTC	CASSLYPGTGNNEQFF
.	TRBV5-6	TRBJ2-7	.	TGTGCCAGCAGCATACAGGGAAACTGGGAGCAGTACTTC	CASSIQGNWEQYF
.	TRBV7-9	TRBJ2-7	.	TGTTCCAGCAGTGCAGACAGTTACGAGCAGTACTTC	CSSSADSYEQYF
few	TRBV14	TRBJ2-7	TRBD1	TGTGCCAGCAGCTTTAGGACAGGGGCGGATGAACGGCAGTACTTC	CASSFRTGADERQYF
.	TRBV7-2	TRBJ2-7	TRBD1	TGTGCCAGCAGCTTAGAGGCAGGGGGCCCCCATTTGTGGGAGCAGTACTTC	CASSLEAGGPHLWEQYF
.	TRBV5-1	TRBJ2-5	TRBD2	TGCGCCAGCAGCTTGGGCGGCAGGGGACTAGCAGCTCAAGAGACCCAGTACTTC	CASSLGGRGLAAQETQYF
.	TRBV28	TRBJ2-5	TRBD1	TGTGCCAGCCGGGACAGGGGAAAAGAGACCCAGTACTTC	CASRDRGKETQYF
.	TRBV11-3	TRBJ2-1	TRBD2	TGTGCCAGCAGCCCAACTAGCGGGAGTAATGAGCAGTTCTTC	CASSPTSGSNEQFF
once	TRBV6-5	TRBJ2-5	.	TGTGCCAGCAGTTACGGGCCGGGAGGGGGCCAGGAGACCCAGTACTTC	CASSYGPGGGQETQYF
.	TRBV6-5	TRBJ1-5	.	TGTGCCAGCAGTTCCGCGGGGGCTTTCAATCAGCCCCAGCATTTT	CASSSAGAFNQPQHF
.	TRBV27	TRBJ1-2	.	TGTGCCAGCAGCCAGAATACACAGCCCTATGGCTACACCTTC	CASSQNTQPYGYTF
.	TRBV4-1	TRBJ1-2	TRBD1	TGCGCCAGCAGCCAACCCCGAGACAGGGCGGACTCAGACTATGGCTACACCTTC	CASSQPRDRADSDYGYTF
.	TRBV19	TRBJ1-1	TRBD1	TGTGCCACCGCGCCCGGGACAGGGGTGACTGAAGCTTTCTTT	CATAPGTGVTEAFF
once	TRBV12-5	TRBJ2-7	.	TGTGCTAGTGGTTCACTTGACAGAACCCAATCATGCGAGCAGTACTTC	CASGSLDRTQSCEQYF
.	TRBV10-2	TRBJ2-1	TRBD2	TGCGCCAGCAGTGAGGTAGCGGGAGTGTTTGAGCAGTTCTTC	CASSEVAGVFEQFF
.	TRBV6-5	TRBJ1-6	.	TGTGCCAGCAGTTACTCGACATATGATTCACCCCTCCACTTT	CASSYSTYDSPLHF
.	TRBV5-5	TRBJ2-7	.	TGTGCCAGCAGCCCGGTGGGGAGCGAAAACTACGAGCAGTACTTC	CASSPVGSENYEQYF
.	TRBV5-5	TRBJ1-2	.	TGTGCCAGCACCCCAAACAACGACTATGGCTACACCTTC	CASTPNNDYGYTF
.	TRBV23-1	TRBJ1-2	.	TGCGCCAGCAGTCAATGGGGAGGGGCAGAGCATGGCTACACCTTC	CASSQWGGAEHGYTF
.	TRBV10-3	TRBJ2-7	TRBD1	TGTGCCATCACCCCCGGGACAGGGGCTATGGAGCAGTACTTC	CAITPGTGAMEQYF
.	TRBV6-6	TRBJ2-7	.	TGTGCCAGCAGTTACTCGACATTGACCTACGAGCAGTACTTC	CASSYSTLTYEQYF
.	TRBV6-6	TRBJ2-7	.	TGTGCCAGCAGTTACTCGGGAGGTGAAAACGAGCAGTACTTC	CASSYSGGENEQYF
.	TRBV6-1	TRBJ2-1	.	TGTGCCAGCAGACCGACTGCCGGCAATGAGCAGTTCTTC	CASRPTAGNEQFF
.	TRBV5-1	TRBJ2-3	TRBD2	TGCGCCAGCAGACCGAACATAGCGGGAGGGACAGATACGCAGTATTTT	CASRPNIAGGTDTQYF
.	TRBV2	TRBJ2-7	.	TGTGCCAGCCGGGTGGACACCTACGAGCAGTACTTC	CASRVDTYEQYF
.	TRBV7-9	TRBJ2-1	.	TGTGCCAGCAGCCTCATAGCACATGAGCAGTTCTTC	CASSLIAHEQFF
.	TRBV7-3	TRBJ2-7	.	TGTGCCAGCAGCTTAAACAGAGCCACCTACGAGCAGTACTTC	CASSLNRATYEQYF
.	TRBV6-5	TRBJ1-5	.	TGTGCCAGCAGTTTGTATTTTAGCAATCAGCCCCAGCATTTT	CASSLYFSNQPQHF
.	TRBV13	TRBJ2-7	TRBD2	TGTGCCAGCTGGGGGACTAGCGAAGCCTACGAGCAGTACTTC	CASWGTSEAYEQYF
.	TRBV18	TRBJ2-7	.	TGTGCCAGCTCACCTAGGGACAACGAGCAGTACTTC	CASSPRDNEQYF
few	TRBV6-1	TRBJ2-3	TRBD2	TGTGCCAGCAGTGGAAAAGCGGGAGGAGTAGATACGCAGTATTTT	CASSGKAGGVDTQYF
.	TRBV29-1	TRBJ1-1	TRBD1	TGCAGCGCCCGGACAGGAGGAAACACTGAAGCTTTCTTT	CSARTGGNTEAFF
few	TRBV14	TRBJ1-1	.	TGTGCCAGCAGCCAAGACTGGGGGGGATACGGCACTGAAGCTTTCTTT	CASSQDWGGYGTEAFF
.	TRBV29-1	TRBJ2-1	TRBD2	TGCAGCGTTTTTAGCGGGGGGGTATACAATGAGCAGTTCTTC	CSVFSGGVYNEQFF
.	TRBV7-9	TRBJ1-2	TRBD1	TGTGCCAGCAGCTCGACAGGGGACTTAATTTATGGCTACACCTTC	CASSSTGDLIYGYTF
.	TRBV19	TRBJ1-1	.	TGTGCCAGTAGTATGGGCCAGGGGCCTCGATGGGGTGAAGCTTTCTTT	CASSMGQGPRWGEAFF
.	TRBV11-1	TRBJ2-5	.	TGTGCCAGCAGCTTAGGGTGGCGGGAGAGGGGGGAGACCCAGTACTTC	CASSLGWRERGETQYF
.	TRBV7-9	TRBJ2-7	.	TGTGCCAGCAGCTTAGAGGCAGGGAACTACGAGCAGTACTTC	CASSLEAGNYEQYF
once	TRBV5-1	TRBJ2-1	.	TGCGCCAGCAGCTTGACTCAGCGGAGTATGAGCTCCTACAATGAGCAGTTCTTC	CASSLTQRSMSSYNEQFF
.	TRBV5-4	TRBJ1-2	TRBD1	TGTGCCAGCAGCCCAGGGACAGGAGCATTATATGGCTACACCTTC	CASSPGTGALYGYTF
.	TRBV6-6	TRBJ1-6	.	TGTGCCAGCAGTCTAGACTCAAATTCACCCCTCCACTTT	CASSLDSNSPLHF
.	TRBV5-4	TRBJ1-1	.	TGTGCCAGCAGCTTGCCGCTACAGGAGTTAGGGAACACTGAAGCTTTCTTT	CASSLPLQELGNTEAFF
once	TRBV25-1	TRBJ2-5	.	TGTGCCAGCAGTGAAGACGGGGAAGAGACCCAGTACTTC	CASSEDGEETQYF
.	TRBV7-9	TRBJ1-5	.	TGTGCCAGCAGCTTAGGGCAGGGTGCTCAGCCCCAGCATTTT	CASSLGQGAQPQHF
.	TRBV5-4	TRBJ2-3	.	TGTGCCAGCAGCTTGTCGGGCGGGACAGATACGCAGTATTTT	CASSLSGGTDTQYF
.	TRBV5-4	TRBJ2-1	TRBD1	TGTGCCAGCAGCTTGGGGGACAGGGGATTTGACAATGAGCAGTTCTTC	CASSLGDRGFDNEQFF
.	TRBV5-1	TRBJ2-7	.	TGCGCCAGCAGCCCGGGGGACAGCGCCTACGAGCAGTACTTC	CASSPGDSAYEQYF
.	TRBV7-9	TRBJ1-2	TRBD1	TGTGCCAGCAGCACCTCCCAGACAGGGGGCTATGGCTACACCTTC	CASSTSQTGGYGYTF
.	TRBV4-2	TRBJ2-1	TRBD2	TGTGCCAGCAGCCAAAAGCCCCTAGCGGATGAGCAGTTCTTC	CASSQKPLADEQFF
.	TRBV5-4	TRBJ1-1	.	TGTGCCAGCAGCATAGACAGGAACACTGAAGCTTTCTTT	CASSIDRNTEAFF
.	TRBV6-1	TRBJ2-4	TRBD1	TGTGCCAGCAGTGAGGGGGTCCCGGGACAGGATCAGTACTTC	CASSEGVPGQDQYF
.	TRBV7-2	TRBJ1-1	TRBD1	TGTGCCACCTCCCCCTACAGGGGGAACACTGAAGCTTTCTTT	CATSPYRGNTEAFF
.	TRBV19	TRBJ2-7	.	TGTGCCAGTAGTAATGGGCTAATCACCGAGCAGTACTTC	CASSNGLITEQYF
.	TRBV27	TRBJ1-1	.	TGTGCCAGCAGTCCTCAGCCCGTCGGGTACACTGAAGCTTTCTTT	CASSPQPVGYTEAFF